This T cell receptor (beta chain) was captured in a study of T cell responses to AZD1222 COVID-19 vaccine. Overall study results and limits: Clonal diversity may have been underestimated, and the donors were mostly white British, with more females than males. Rises in breadth and depth of Spike-specific TCRs came after two AZD1222 doses.

The CDR3 has 15 residues. The germline V gene encodes CDR1 SGHRS and CDR2 YFSETQ. The V end lost 0 bases, the J end lost 6 bases, and 12 bases lay between the germline ends. Points on this clone: What it recognizes is unknown.

TCRdb keeps only in-frame clones here, not all; method: immunoSEQ multiplex PCR. Among some 150,000 clones, approximately 91% were seen once, and the ten largest hold approximately 1.5%. The sample was peripheral blood, taken 28 days after the second AZD1222 dose. J is TRBJ2-2 and V is TRBV5-1, with D tentatively TRBD1 or TRBD2 (5 bases each). This TCR was recovered from an adult who received the AZD1222 COVID-19 vaccine. Here the CDR3 reads CASSLGDPKAGELFF. The CDR3 nucleotides read TGCGCCAGCAGCTTGGGGGACCCTAAAGCCGGGGAGCTGTTTTTT.